This T cell receptor (beta chain) emerged from a study of T-cell reconstitution after alpha-beta-depleted transplantation in children. CDR1 and CDR2 from the germline V gene are SQVTM and ANQGSEA. The CDR3 contains 13 residues. At least ten counts were recorded for this clonotype. Its matching antigen is unknown. Mismatch with germline at one junction end may stem from a read error. Whole-study results and caveats: Several patients had high TCRbeta diversity at day 60; it came from surviving recipient T cells and thymic progenitors. Several hundred rapidly expanded clones from non-depleted graft cells reportedly supplied alpha-beta T cells about two months post-transplant. Newly generated T cells supplied most T-cell counts and diversity one year post-transplant.

During its preparation, the TCRbeta library received unique molecular identifiers. TCRdb re-derived calls from the PCR reads in MiXCR, one entry per CDR3 protein. The data contain some 200,000 distinct CDR3 sequences, 8.4% of them singletons. This TCR derives from a male patient aged 2-9 years who had a stem cell transplant for acute myeloid leukemia, so the T cells may come from the graft donor. The genes are TRBV29-1 and TRBJ2-1, with D possibly matching TRBD2 (5 bases). The material sequenced was PBMCs, mostly from graft donor cells, taken 360 days after TCRalphabeta/CD19-depleted stem cell transplant. The CDR3 spells CSVEDRRYNDQFF. The DNA for the CDR3 is TGCAGCGTTGAAGATCGGAGGTACAATGACCAGTTCTTC.